This T cell receptor beta chain was profiled in a study of blood T cell repertoires in COVID-19. Participants spanned ages about 18 to 100 years and resided in 24 US areas. Generated by immunoSEQ multiplex PCR, the TCRdb table keeps only in-frame clones and is missing some. The sample has some 330,000 clones; about 90% are singletons. This TCR came from a man between 35 and 55 years old in a cohort exposed to, infected with or recovered from COVID-19 (not recorded which). Sequencing used PBMCs or T cells enriched from blood (not recorded which).

For the CDR3, the DNA is TGCGCCAGCAAGGGACAGAACACTGAAGCTTTCTTT. Amino acid sequence: CASKGQNTEAFF. V is TRBV4-1 and J is TRBJ1-1, with TRBD1 as a possible D gene (6 bases). Looked up from germline, CDR1 is MGHRA and CDR2 is YSYEKL. The CDR3 is 12 amino acids. V was cut by 7 bases and J by 1 base, with 7 bases left in between.